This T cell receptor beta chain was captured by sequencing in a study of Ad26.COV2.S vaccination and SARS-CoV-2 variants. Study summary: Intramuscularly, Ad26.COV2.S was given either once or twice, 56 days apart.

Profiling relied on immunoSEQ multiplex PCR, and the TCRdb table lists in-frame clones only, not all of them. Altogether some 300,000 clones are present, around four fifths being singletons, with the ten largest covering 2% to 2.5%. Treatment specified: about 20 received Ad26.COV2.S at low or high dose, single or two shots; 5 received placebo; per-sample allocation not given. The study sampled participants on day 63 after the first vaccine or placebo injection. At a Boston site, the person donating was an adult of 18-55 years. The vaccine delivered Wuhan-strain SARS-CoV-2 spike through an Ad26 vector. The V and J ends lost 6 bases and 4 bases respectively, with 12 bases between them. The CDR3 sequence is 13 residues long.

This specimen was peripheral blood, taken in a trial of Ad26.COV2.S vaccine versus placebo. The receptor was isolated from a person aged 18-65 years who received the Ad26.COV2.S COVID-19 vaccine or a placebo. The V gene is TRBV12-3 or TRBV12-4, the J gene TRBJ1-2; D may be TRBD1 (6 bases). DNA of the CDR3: TGTGCCAGCAGCTCCGGACAGCCCTATGGCTACACCTTC. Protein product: CASSSGQPYGYTF.